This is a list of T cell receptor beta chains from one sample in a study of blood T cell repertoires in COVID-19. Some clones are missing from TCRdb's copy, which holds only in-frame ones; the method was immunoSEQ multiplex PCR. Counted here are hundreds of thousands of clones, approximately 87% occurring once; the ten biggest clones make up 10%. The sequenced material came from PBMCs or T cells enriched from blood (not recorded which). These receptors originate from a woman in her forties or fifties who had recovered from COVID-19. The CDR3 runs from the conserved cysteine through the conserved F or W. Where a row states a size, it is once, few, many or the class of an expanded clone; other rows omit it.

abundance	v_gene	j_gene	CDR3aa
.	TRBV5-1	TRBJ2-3	CASSLGLAGGTDTQYF
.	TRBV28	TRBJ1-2	CASRNTGDLGYTF
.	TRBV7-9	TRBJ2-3	CASINKQGDTQYF
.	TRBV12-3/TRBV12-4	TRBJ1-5	CASSPEVDQPQHF
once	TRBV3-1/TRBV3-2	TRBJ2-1	CASSPGAGGYNEQFF
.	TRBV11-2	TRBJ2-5	CASSLDRGFGKTQYF
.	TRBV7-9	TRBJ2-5	CASTELAEQETQYF
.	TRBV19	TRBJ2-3	CASSPRQGAVDTQYF
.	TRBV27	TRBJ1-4	CASRSQGHPSEKLFF
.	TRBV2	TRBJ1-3	CASSPGQSGNTIYF
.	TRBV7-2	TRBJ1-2	CASSRGQFYGYTF
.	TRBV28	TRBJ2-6	CASSFKIWAGLSGANVLTF
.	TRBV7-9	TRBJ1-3	CASSAKDKARGNTIYF
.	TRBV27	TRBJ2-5	CASSFAGAFQETQYF
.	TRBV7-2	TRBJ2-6	CASSSRTGASVLTF
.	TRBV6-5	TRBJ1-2	CASRVGGQGVGYTF
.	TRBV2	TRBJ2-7	CASSANYEQYF